The rows below give T cell receptor beta chains drawn from one sample of a study of OX40 agonist ivuxolimab in advanced cancers. The method was immunoSEQ multiplex PCR; TCRdb's version includes in-frame clones alone and lacks a portion of them. The sample includes approximately 71,000 clones, approximately 94% seen only once; the top ten take 15% to 18%. The sequences come from CD4+ or CD8+ T cells sorted from blood, collected in a trial of the OX40 agonist ivuxolimab. The receptors shown here come from an adult with an advanced solid tumor such as melanoma, head and neck, liver or kidney cancer. CDR3s include the opening cysteine and the closing phenylalanine or tryptophan. Fields, in order: D gene, J gene, clone size, CDR3 length, V gene, CDR3 protein, CDR3 DNA. A D gene is named only where the DNA matches it firmly. Size is omitted from some rows. Given values are once, few, many or a class for expanded clones.

TRBD1 TRBJ1-1 NA 13 TRBV27 CASSYRGATEAFF TGTGCCAGCAGTTACAGGGGCGCCACTGAAGCTTTCTTT
NA TRBJ1-2 NA 16 TRBV28 CASNSRSLSLNYGYTF TGTGCCAGTAACTCAAGGTCTCTATCGCTCAACTATGGCTACACCTTC
NA TRBJ1-2 NA 19 TRBV4-1 CASSHDGGQALLMSDGYTF TGCGCCAGCAGCCACGATGGCGGGCAGGCCCTCTTGATGTCCGATGGCTACACCTTC
TRBD1 TRBJ2-6 NA 16 TRBV29-1 CSVTGTGSPGANVLTF TGCAGCGTTACCGGGACAGGGTCCCCTGGGGCCAACGTCCTGACTTTC
TRBD2 TRBJ2-1 NA 15 TRBV10-3 CAISAGLAGVREQFF TGTGCCATCAGTGCCGGACTAGCGGGAGTTCGGGAGCAGTTCTTC
NA TRBJ1-1 NA 16 TRBV27 CASSPWDNRINTEAFF TGTGCCAGCAGTCCGTGGGACAATAGGATCAACACTGAAGCTTTCTTT
NA TRBJ2-7 NA 14 TRBV27 CASSPSGQGYEQYF TGTGCCAGCAGTCCTAGCGGACAGGGATACGAGCAGTACTTC
NA TRBJ1-1 once 15 TRBV28 CASSSGTGMNTEAFF TGTGCCAGCAGTTCAGGGACGGGAATGAACACTGAAGCTTTCTTT
TRBD1 TRBJ1-3 NA 17 TRBV7-6 CASSLVEGALTGNTIYF TGTGCCAGCAGCTTAGTGGAGGGGGCTCTAACTGGAAACACCATATATTTT
NA TRBJ2-5 NA 12 TRBV10-3 CGTQGDQETQYF TGTGGCACTCAGGGTGACCAAGAGACCCAGTACTTC
NA TRBJ2-1 NA 16 TRBV4-3 CASSQDVAGIYNEQFF TGCGCCAGCAGCCAAGATGTGGCGGGGATCTACAATGAGCAGTTCTTC
TRBD1 TRBJ1-2 NA 17 TRBV9 CASSPFADRASFLGYTF TGTGCCAGCAGCCCTTTCGCGGACAGGGCCTCCTTTTTAGGCTACACCTTC